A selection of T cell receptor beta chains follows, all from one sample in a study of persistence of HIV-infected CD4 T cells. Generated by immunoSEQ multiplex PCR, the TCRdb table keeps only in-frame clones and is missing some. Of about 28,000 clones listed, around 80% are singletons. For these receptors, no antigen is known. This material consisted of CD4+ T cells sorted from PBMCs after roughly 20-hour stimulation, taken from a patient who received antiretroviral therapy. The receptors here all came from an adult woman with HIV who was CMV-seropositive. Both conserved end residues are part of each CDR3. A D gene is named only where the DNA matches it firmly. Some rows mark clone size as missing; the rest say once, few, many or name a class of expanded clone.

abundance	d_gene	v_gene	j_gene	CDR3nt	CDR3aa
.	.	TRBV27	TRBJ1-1	TGTGCCAGCAGAACGTGGGGGGGCACTGAAGCTTTCTTT	CASRTWGGTEAFF
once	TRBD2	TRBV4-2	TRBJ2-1	TGTGCCAGCAGCCAAGATTTTCGGTCTGGAGCGGGGGGGAACAATGAGCAGTTCTTC	CASSQDFRSGAGGNNEQFF
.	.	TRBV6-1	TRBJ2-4	TGTGCCAGCAGTGAATGGCCGCGAAGGAACATTCAGTACTTC	CASSEWPRRNIQYF
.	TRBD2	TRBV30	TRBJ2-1	TGTGCCTGGAGTCTAGCGGGGGGGCCCGGTGAGCAGTTCTTC	CAWSLAGGPGEQFF
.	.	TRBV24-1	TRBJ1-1	TGTGCCACCAGTGAGCGAGGAGTTGAAGCTTTCTTT	CATSERGVEAFF
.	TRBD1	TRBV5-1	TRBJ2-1	TGCGCCAGCAGCTTGGATTCGGGACAGGGCTATGAGCAGTTCTTC	CASSLDSGQGYEQFF
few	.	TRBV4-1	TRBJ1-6	TGCGCCAGCAGCCAAGAAGAGAGCAATTCACCCCTCCACTTT	CASSQEESNSPLHF
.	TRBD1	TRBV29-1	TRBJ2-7	TGCAGCGTCACCACAGGGGTGGGCGAGCAGTACTTC	CSVTTGVGEQYF
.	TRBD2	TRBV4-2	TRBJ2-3	TGTGCCAGCAGCCGAAGGACTAGCGGGGGTGGTGGAGATACGCAGTATTTT	CASSRRTSGGGGDTQYF
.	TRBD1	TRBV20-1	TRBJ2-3	TGCAGTGCTAGTAGATTCGACAGGGACACATTTAGGACGGATACGCAGTATTTT	CSASRFDRDTFRTDTQYF
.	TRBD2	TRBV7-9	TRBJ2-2	TGTGCCAGCAGCCGCGGACTAGCGGGGTTCGCGAACACCGGGGAGCTGTTTTTT	CASSRGLAGFANTGELFF
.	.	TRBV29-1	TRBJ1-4	TGCAGCTCCCGAGGGTCCGGTAATGAAAAACTGTTTTTT	CSSRGSGNEKLFF
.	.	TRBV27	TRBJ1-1	TGTGCCAGCAGGCCCTTGATATCAGGGAATATGAACACTGAAGCTTTCTTT	CASRPLISGNMNTEAFF
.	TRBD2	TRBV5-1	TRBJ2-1	TGCGCCAGCAGGGCTAGCGGGAGCTCCTACAATGAGCAGTTCTTC	CASRASGSSYNEQFF
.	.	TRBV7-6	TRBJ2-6	TGTGCCAGCAGCCAGGGGAGCGGGTTCTCTGGGGCCAACGTCCTGACTTTC	CASSQGSGFSGANVLTF
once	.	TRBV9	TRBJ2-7	TGTGCCAGCAGCGTGGGCCTGGGGGGCTTCTACGAGCAGTACTTC	CASSVGLGGFYEQYF
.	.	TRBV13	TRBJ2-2	TGTGCCAGCAGCTTAAGGCCAGGGCCGAACACCGGGGAGCTGTTTTTT	CASSLRPGPNTGELFF
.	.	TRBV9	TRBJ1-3	TGTGCCAGCAGCGTAGGTCAGGGAAACACCATATATTTT	CASSVGQGNTIYF
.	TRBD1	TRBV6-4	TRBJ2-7	TGTGCCAGCAGTGAACACAGGGGTAACGAGCAGTACTTC	CASSEHRGNEQYF